Listed below are T cell receptor beta chains from one sample, sequenced in a study of T cell changes during pregnancy in multiple sclerosis. The protocol was immunoSEQ multiplex PCR, while the TCRdb copy is restricted to in-frame clones and leaves out a portion. The data show 25,000 to 35,000 clones, more than 90% seen once. The sequences come from CD8+ T cells from peripheral blood mononuclear cells, collected before pregnancy. The source of these receptors is a female donor with multiple sclerosis, enrolled in a pregnancy study. The CDR3 runs from the conserved cysteine through the conserved F or W. D genes are given only for firm matches. Expanded clones get a size class; other rows say once, few or many, or leave the size out.

TRBD2	.	TRBV20-1	TRBJ2-7	CSALLAPEQYF	TGCAGTGCTTTACTAGCGCCCGAGCAGTACTTC
TRBD1	.	TRBV7-9	TRBJ1-5	CASSAGQGGNQPQHF	TGTGCCAGCAGCGCAGGACAGGGGGGGAATCAGCCCCAGCATTTT
.	.	TRBV7-8	TRBJ2-3	CASSQGQLSTDTQYF	TGTGCCAGCAGCCAAGGACAGCTAAGCACAGATACGCAGTATTTT
.	.	TRBV5-1	TRBJ2-7	CASSPRTEEVYEQYF	TGCGCCAGCAGCCCGAGGACTGAAGAGGTCTACGAGCAGTACTTC
.	once	TRBV14	TRBJ2-3	CASSQWVAADTQYF	TGTGCCAGCAGCCAATGGGTAGCGGCAGATACGCAGTATTTT
.	.	TRBV10-2	TRBJ2-3	CASSELHALSTDTQYF	TGCGCCAGCAGTGAGTTACACGCCCTTAGCACAGATACGCAGTATTTT
TRBD1	.	TRBV9	TRBJ1-2	CASSPTGTGLRYGYTF	TGTGCCAGCAGCCCCACCGGGACAGGCCTGCGCTATGGCTACACCTTC
TRBD2	once	TRBV13	TRBJ2-2	CASSLGLWEGTGELFF	TGTGCCAGCAGCTTAGGCCTATGGGAGGGCACCGGGGAGCTGTTTTTT
.	.	TRBV29-1	TRBJ1-5	CSARAAGEGQPQHF	TGCAGCGCCCGAGCGGCAGGGGAGGGTCAGCCCCAGCATTTT
TRBD2	.	TRBV4-3	TRBJ2-3	CASSPSERGGTQYF	TGCGCCAGCAGCCCCTCGGAGCGGGGGGGTACGCAGTATTTT
.	once	TRBV6-6	TRBJ2-3	CASTNSGLFTDTQYF	TGTGCCAGCACCAACTCGGGACTCTTCACAGATACGCAGTATTTT
TRBD2	.	TRBV2	TRBJ2-1	CASSGSGRGSYNEQFF	TGTGCCAGCAGCGGGAGCGGGAGAGGCTCCTACAATGAGCAGTTCTTC
.	.	TRBV10-3	TRBJ1-6	CAARGGDSNSPLHF	TGTGCCGCCAGAGGCGGGGACTCCAATTCACCCCTCCACTTT
TRBD2	.	TRBV27	TRBJ2-2	CASSLFSGRAGELFF	TGTGCCAGCAGTTTATTTAGCGGGAGAGCCGGGGAGCTGTTTTTT
.	once	TRBV5-4	TRBJ1-2	CASTTHGGGNYGYTF	TGTGCCAGCACCACACACGGCGGAGGTAACTATGGCTACACCTTC
TRBD1	.	TRBV7-3	TRBJ2-1	CASSLTPSAGRGNEQFF	TGTGCCAGCAGCTTAACGCCTTCTGCGGGCAGGGGGAATGAGCAGTTCTTC
.	.	TRBV6-1	TRBJ2-7	CASSEGPGAFSYEQYF	TGTGCCAGCAGTGAAGGGCCAGGGGCGTTCTCCTACGAGCAGTACTTC
.	.	TRBV7-9	TRBJ1-3	CASRHLREDTIYF	TGTGCCAGCAGACACCTCCGGGAGGACACCATATATTTT
TRBD2	.	TRBV9	TRBJ2-7	CASSVWGGSGEQYF	TGTGCCAGCAGCGTATGGGGGGGGTCCGGGGAGCAGTACTTC
TRBD2	.	TRBV14	TRBJ2-1	CASSPLTGTSAGQFF	TGTGCCAGCAGCCCCCTGACAGGGACTAGCGCTGGGCAGTTCTTC
.	.	TRBV5-5	TRBJ2-4	CASRRFEDQRTLNIQYF	TGTGCCAGCAGACGGTTCGAGGATCAACGGACACTTAACATTCAGTACTTC
.	.	TRBV5-1	TRBJ2-7	CASSLSEARSYEQYF	TGCGCCAGCAGCTTGTCCGAGGCCAGATCCTACGAGCAGTACTTC